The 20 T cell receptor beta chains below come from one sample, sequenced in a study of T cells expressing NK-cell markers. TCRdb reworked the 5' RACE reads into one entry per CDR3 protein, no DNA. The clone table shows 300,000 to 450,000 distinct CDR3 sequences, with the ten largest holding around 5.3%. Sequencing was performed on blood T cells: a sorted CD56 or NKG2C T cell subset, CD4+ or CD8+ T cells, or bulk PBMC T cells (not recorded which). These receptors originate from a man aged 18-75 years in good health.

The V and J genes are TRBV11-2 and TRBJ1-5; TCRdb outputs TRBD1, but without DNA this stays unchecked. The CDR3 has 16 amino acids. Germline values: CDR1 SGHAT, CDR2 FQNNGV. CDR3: CASSLFDRISNQPQHF.

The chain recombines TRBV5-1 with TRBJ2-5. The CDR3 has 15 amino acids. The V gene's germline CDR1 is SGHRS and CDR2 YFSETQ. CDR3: CASSLGYGVQETQYF.

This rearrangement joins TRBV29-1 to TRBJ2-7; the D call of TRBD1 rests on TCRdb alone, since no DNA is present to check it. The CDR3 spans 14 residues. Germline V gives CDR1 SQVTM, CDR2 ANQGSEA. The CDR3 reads CSVVGGGGSYEQYF.

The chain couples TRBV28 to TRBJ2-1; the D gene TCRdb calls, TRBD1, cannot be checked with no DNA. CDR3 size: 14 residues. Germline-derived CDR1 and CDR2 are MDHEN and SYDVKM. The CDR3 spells CASSSGGPYEEQFF.

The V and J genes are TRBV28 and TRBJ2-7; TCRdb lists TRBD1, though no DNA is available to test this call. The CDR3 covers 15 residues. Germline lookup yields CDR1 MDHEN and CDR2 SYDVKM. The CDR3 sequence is CASSYRDRVPYEQYF.

CDR3: CAIIPRDNEQFF. The chain combines TRBV6-1 with TRBJ2-1; TCRdb's D gene call, TRBD2, goes unchecked for lack of DNA. Germline V gene sequence: CDR1 MNHNS, CDR2 SASEGT. This CDR3 is 12 amino acids long.

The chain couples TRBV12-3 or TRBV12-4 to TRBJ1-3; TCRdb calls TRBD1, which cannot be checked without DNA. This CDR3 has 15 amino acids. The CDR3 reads CASRPTGSSGNTIYF.

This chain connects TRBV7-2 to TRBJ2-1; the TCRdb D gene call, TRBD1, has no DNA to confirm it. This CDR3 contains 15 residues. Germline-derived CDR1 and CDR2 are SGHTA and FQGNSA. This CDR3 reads CASSSAGQTYNEQFF.

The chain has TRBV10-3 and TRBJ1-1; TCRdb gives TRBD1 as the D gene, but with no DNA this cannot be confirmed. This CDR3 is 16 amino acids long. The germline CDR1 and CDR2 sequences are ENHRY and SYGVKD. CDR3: CAISRGQGEANTEAFF.

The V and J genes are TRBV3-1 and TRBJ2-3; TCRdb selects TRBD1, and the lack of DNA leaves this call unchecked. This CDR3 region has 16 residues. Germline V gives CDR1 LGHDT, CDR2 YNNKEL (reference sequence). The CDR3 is CASSAQLGTRTDTQYF.

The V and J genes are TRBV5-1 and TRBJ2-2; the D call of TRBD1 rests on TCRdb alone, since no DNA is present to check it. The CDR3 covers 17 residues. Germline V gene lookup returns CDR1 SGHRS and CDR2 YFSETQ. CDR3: CASSLEPGKADTGELFF.

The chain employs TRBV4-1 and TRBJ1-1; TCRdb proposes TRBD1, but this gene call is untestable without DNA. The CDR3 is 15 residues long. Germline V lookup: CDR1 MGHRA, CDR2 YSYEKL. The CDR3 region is CASSRNPTGDTEAFF.

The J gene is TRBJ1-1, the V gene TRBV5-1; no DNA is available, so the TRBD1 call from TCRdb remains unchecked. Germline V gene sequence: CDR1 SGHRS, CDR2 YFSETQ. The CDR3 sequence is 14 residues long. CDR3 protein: CASSLEDRGTEAFF. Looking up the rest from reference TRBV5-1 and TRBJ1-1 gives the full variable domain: KAGVTQTPRYLIKTRGQQVTLSCSPISGHRSVSWYQQTPGQGLQFLFEYFSETQRNKGNFPGRFSGRQFSNSRSEMNVSTLELGDSALYLCASSLEDRGTEAFFGQGTRLTVV.

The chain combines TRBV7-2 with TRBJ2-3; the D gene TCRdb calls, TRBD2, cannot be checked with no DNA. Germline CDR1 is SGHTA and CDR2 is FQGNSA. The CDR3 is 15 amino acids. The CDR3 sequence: CASSLIPPRPNTQYF.

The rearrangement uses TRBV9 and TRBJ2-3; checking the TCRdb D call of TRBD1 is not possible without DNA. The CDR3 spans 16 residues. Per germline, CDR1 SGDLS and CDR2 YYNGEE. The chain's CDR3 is CASSTANGGNTDTQYF.

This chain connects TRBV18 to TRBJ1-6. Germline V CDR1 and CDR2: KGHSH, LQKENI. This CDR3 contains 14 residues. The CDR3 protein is CASSPNSDNSPLHF.

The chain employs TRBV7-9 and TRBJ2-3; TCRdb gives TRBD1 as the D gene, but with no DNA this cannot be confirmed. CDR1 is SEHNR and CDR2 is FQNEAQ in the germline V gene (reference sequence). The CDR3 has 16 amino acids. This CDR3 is CASSLDPGTRTDTQYF.

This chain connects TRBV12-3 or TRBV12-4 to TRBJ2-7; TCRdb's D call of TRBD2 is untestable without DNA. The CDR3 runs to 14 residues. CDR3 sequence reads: CASSTQSGSYEQYF.

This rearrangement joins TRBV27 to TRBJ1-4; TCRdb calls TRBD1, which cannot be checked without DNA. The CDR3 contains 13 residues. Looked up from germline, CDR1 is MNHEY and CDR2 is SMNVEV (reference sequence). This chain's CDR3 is CASSRDRRGKLFF.

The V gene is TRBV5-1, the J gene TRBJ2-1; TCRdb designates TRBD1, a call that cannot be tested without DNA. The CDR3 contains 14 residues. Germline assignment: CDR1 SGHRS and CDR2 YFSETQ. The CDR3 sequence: CASSVRQGRGNEFF.